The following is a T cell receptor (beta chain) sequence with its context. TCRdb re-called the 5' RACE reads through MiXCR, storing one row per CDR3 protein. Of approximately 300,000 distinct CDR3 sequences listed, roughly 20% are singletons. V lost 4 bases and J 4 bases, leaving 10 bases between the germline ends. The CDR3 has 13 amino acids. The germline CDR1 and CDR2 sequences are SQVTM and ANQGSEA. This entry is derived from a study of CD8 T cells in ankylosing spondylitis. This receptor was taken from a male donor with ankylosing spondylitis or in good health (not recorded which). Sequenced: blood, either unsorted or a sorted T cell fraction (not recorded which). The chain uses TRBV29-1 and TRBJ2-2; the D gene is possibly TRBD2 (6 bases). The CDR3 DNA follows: TGCAGCGTTGTGGTCGGGGGCACCGGGGAGCTGTTTTTT. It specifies CSVVVGGTGELFF.